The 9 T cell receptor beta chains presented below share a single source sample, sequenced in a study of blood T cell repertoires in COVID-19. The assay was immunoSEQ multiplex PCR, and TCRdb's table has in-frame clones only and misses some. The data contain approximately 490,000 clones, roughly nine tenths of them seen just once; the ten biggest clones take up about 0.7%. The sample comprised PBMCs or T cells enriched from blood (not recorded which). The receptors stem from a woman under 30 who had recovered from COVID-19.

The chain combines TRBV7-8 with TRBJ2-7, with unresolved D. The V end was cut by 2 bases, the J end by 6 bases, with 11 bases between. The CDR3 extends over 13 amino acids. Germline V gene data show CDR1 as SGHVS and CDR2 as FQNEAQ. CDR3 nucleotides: TGTGCCAGCAGCTTAAGCTCGATTCGCGAGCAGTACTTC. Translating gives CASSLSSIREQYF.

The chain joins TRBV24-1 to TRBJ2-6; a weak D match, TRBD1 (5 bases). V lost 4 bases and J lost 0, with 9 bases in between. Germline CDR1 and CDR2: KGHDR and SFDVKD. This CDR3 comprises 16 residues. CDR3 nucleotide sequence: TGTGCCACCAGTGACTCCAGGGACTCTGGGGCCAACGTCCTGACTTTC. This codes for CATSDSRDSGANVLTF.

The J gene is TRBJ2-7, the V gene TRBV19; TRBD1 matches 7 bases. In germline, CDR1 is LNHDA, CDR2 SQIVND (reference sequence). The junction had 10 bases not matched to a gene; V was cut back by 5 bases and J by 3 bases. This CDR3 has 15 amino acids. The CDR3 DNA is TGTGCCAGTAGTGCCCCGAGACAGGGATACTACGAGCAGTACTTC. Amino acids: CASSAPRQGYYEQYF.

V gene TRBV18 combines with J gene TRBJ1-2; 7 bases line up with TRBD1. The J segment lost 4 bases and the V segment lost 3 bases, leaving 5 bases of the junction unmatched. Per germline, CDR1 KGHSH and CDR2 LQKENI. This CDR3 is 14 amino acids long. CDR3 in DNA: TGTGCCAGCTCACCCGGAAGGGACAGCTATGGCTACACCTTC. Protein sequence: CASSPGRDSYGYTF.

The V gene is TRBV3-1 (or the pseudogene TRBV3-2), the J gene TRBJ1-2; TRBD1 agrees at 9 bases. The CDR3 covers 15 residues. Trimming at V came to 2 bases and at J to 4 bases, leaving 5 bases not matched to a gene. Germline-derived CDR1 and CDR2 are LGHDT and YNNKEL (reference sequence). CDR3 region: CASSQTGGARYGYTF. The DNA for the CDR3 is TGTGCCAGCAGCCAAACAGGGGGCGCCCGCTATGGCTACACCTTC.

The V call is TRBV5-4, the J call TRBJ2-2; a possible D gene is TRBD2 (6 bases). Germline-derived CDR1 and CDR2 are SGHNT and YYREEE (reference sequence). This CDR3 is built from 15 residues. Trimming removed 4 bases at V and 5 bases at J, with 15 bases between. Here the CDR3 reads CASSRGGGETGELFF. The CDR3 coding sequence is TGTGCCAGCAGCCGAGGTGGAGGGGAAACCGGGGAGCTGTTTTTT. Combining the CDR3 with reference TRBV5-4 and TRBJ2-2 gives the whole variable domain ETGVTQSPTHLIKTRGQQVTLRCSSQSGHNTVSWYQQALGQGPQFIFQYYREEENGRGNFPPRFSGLQFPNYSSELNVNALELDDSALYLCASSRGGGETGELFFGEGSRLTVL.

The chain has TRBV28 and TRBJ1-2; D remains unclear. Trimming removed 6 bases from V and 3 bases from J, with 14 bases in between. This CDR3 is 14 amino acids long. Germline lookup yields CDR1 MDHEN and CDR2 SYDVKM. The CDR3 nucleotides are TGTGCCAGCAGCTTCAGAGAGCGCTACTATGGCTACACCTTC. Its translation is CASSFRERYYGYTF.

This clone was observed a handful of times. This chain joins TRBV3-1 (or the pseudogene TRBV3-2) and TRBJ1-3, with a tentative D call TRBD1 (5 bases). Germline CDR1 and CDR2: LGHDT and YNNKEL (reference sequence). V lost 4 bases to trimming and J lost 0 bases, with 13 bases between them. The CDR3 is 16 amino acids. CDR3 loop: CASSRVDRPSGNTIYF. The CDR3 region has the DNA TGTGCCAGCAGCCGGGTCGACAGACCCTCTGGAAACACCATATATTTT.

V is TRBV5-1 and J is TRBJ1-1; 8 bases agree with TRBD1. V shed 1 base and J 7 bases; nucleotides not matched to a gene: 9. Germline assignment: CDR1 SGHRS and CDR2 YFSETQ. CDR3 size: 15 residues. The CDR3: CASSLMRQGAGEAFF. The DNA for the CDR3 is TGCGCCAGCAGCTTGATGAGGCAGGGGGCAGGTGAAGCTTTCTTT.